This T cell receptor beta chain was identified in a study of blood T cell repertoires in COVID-19. Libraries were prepared by immunoSEQ multiplex PCR; TCRdb keeps only in-frame clonotypes and omits some of them. The table records 150,000 to 250,000 clones, 80% to 90% of them present only once. The germline V gene has CDR1 KGHSH and CDR2 LQKENI. The J segment lost 8 bases and the V segment lost 0 bases, leaving 5 bases of the junction unmatched. The CDR3 totals 16 residues. The sequence came from a man aged 35 to 55 who had recovered from COVID-19. The chain couples TRBV18 to TRBJ2-1; 12 bases map to TRBD2. Sequenced material: PBMCs or T cells enriched from blood (not recorded which). The CDR3 DNA reads as TGTGCCAGCTCACCACCGACTAGCGGGAGCCTCCATGAGCAGTTCTTC. Protein: CASSPPTSGSLHEQFF.